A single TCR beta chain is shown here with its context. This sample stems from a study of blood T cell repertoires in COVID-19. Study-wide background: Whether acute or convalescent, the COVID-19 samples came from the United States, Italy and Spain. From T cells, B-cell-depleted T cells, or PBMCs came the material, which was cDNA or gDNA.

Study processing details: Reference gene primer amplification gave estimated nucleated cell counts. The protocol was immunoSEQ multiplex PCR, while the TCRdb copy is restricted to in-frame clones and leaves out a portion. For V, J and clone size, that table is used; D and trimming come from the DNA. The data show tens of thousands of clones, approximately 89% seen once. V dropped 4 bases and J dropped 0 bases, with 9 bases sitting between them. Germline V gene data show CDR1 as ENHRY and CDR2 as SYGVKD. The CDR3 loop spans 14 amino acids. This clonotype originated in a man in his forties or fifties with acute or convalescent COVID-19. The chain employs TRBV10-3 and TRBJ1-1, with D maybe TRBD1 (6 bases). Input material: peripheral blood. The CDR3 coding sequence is TGTGCCATCAGTGCCGGACAGATGAACACTGAAGCTTTCTTT. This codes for CAISAGQMNTEAFF.